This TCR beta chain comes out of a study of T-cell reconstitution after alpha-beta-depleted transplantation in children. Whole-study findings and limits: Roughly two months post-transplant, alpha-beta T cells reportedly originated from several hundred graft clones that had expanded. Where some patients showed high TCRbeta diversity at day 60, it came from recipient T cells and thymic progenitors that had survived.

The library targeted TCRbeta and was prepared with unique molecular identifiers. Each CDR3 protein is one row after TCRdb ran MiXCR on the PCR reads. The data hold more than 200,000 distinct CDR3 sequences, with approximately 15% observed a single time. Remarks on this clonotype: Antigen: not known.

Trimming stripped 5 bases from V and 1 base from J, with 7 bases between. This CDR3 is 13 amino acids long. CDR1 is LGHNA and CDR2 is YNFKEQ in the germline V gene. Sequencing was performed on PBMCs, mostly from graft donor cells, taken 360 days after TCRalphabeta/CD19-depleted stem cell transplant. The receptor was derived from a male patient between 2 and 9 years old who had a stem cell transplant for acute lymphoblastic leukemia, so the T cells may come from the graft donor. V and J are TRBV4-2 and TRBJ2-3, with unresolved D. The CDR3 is CASSADGTDTQYF. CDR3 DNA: TGTGCCAGCAGCGCTGATGGCACAGATACGCAGTATTTT.